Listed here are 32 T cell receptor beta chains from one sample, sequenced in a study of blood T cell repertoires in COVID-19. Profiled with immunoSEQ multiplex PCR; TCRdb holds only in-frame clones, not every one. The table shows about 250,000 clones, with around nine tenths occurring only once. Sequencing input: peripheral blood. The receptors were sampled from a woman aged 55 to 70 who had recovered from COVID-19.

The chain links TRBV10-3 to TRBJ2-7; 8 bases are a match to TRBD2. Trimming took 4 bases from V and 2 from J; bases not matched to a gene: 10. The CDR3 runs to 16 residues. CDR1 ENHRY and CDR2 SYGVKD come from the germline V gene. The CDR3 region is CAISGSGGLATYEQYF. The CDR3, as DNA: TGTGCCATCAGTGGGTCGGGGGGGCTCGCGACCTACGAGCAGTACTTC.

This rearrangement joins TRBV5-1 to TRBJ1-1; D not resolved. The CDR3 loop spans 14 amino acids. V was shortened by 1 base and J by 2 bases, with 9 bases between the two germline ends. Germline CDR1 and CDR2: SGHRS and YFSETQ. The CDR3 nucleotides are TGCGCCAGCAGCTTGTTAGCAGAAAACACTGAAGCTTTCTTT. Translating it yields CASSLLAENTEAFF.

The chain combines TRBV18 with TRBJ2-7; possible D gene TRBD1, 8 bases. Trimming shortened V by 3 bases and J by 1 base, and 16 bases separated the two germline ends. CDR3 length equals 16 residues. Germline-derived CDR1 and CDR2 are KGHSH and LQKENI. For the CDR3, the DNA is TGTGCCAGCTCACCGCGGGGGACAGGTATTTCCTACGAGCAGTACTTC. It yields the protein CASSPRGTGISYEQYF.

The CDR3 region has the DNA TGCAGCGTTGAATCTCTCTCCTACGAGCAGTACTTC. Translation: CSVESLSYEQYF. The rearrangement uses TRBV29-1 and TRBJ2-7; D remains ambiguous. V was trimmed by 2 bases and J by 0 bases, leaving 5 bases between them. CDR1 is SQVTM and CDR2 is ANQGSEA in the germline V gene. The CDR3 spans 12 residues.

CDR3 coding DNA: TGCGCCAGCAGCTTGGTAGCGGGCCCGGGGGGTAGCTACGAGCAGTACTTC. Translated: CASSLVAGPGGSYEQYF. The V call is TRBV5-1, the J call TRBJ2-7; 7 bases align to TRBD2. CDR1 and CDR2 from the germline V gene are SGHRS and YFSETQ. This CDR3 has 17 amino acids. V trimming: 0 bases; J trimming: 3 bases; junction bases outside the gene matches: 12. The complete variable domain, with remaining parts taken from reference TRBV5-1 and TRBJ2-7, reads KAGVTQTPRYLIKTRGQQVTLSCSPISGHRSVSWYQQTPGQGLQFLFEYFSETQRNKGNFPGRFSGRQFSNSRSEMNVSTLELGDSALYLCASSLVAGPGGSYEQYFGPGTRLTVT.

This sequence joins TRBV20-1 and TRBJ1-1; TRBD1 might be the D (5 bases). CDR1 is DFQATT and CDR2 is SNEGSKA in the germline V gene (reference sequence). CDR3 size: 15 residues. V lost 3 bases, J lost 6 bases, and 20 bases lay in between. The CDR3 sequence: CSASYGQSFTPEAFF. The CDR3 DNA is TGCAGTGCTAGTTACGGACAATCTTTTACACCTGAAGCTTTCTTT.

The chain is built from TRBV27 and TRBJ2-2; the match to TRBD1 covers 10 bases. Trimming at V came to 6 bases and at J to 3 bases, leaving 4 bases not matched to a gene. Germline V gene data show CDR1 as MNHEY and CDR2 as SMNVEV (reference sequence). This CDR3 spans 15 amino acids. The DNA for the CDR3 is TGTGCCAGCAGGCAGGACAGGGGGGACACCGGGGAGCTGTTTTTT. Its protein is CASRQDRGDTGELFF.

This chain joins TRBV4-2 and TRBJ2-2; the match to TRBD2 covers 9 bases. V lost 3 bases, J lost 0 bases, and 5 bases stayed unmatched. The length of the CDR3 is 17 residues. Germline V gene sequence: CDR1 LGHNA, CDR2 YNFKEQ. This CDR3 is CASSHRSGGTNTGELFF. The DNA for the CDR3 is TGTGCCAGCAGCCATCGTAGCGGGGGTACGAACACCGGGGAGCTGTTTTTT.

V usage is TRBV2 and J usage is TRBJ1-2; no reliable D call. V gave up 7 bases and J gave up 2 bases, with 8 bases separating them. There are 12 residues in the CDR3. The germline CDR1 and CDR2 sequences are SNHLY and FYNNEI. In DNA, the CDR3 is TGTGCCAGCAATGGCGGGAACTATGGCTACACCTTC. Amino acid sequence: CASNGGNYGYTF.

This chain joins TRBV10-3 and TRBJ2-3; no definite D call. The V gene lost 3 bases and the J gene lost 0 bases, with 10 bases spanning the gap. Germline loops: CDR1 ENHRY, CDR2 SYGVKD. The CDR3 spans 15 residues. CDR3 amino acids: CAISDYPSSTDTQYF. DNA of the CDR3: TGTGCCATCAGTGACTACCCCTCTAGCACAGATACGCAGTATTTT.

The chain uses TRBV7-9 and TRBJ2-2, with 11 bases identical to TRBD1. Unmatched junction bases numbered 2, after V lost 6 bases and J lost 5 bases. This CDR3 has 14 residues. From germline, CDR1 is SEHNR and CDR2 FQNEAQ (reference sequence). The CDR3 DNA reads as TGTGCCAGCAGAGGGACAGGGGGGACCGGGGAGCTGTTTTTT. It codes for CASRGTGGTGELFF.

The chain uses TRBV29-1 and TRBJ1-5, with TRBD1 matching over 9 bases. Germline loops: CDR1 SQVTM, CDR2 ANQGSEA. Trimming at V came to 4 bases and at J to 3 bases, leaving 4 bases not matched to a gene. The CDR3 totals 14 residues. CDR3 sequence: CSVGTGVNNQPQHF. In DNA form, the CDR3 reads TGCAGCGTTGGGACAGGGGTAAACAATCAGCCCCAGCATTTT.

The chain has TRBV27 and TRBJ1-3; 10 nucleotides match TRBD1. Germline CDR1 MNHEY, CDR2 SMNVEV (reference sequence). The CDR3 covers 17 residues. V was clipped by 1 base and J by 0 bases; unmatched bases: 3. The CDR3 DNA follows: TGTGCCAGCAGTTTATACGGGACAGGGGTCTCTGGAAACACCATATATTTT. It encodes CASSLYGTGVSGNTIYF.

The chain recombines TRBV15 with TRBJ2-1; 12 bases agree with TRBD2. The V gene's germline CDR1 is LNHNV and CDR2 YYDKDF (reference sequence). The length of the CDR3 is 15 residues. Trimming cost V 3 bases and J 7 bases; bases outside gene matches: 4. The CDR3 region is CATSSYGTSGNEQFF. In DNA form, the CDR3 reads TGTGCCACCAGCAGTTACGGGACTAGCGGGAATGAGCAGTTCTTC.

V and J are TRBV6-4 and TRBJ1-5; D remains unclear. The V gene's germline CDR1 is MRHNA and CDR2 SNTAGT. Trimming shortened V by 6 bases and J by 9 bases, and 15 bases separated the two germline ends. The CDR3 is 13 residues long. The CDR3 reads CASSSDMRGPQHF. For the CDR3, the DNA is TGTGCCAGCAGCTCTGATATGCGGGGGCCCCAGCATTTT.

The CDR3 here is CASSQDQAGALGTQYF. The CDR3 bases are TGTGCCAGCAGCCAAGATCAAGCGGGGGCCTTAGGGACCCAGTACTTC. This chain uses TRBV4-2 with TRBJ2-5; 8 nucleotides line up with TRBD2. CDR3 length: 16 amino acids. Germline trimming cut 0 bases from V and 7 bases from J; bases unmatched to any gene: 10. Germline CDR1 reads LGHNA; CDR2 reads YNFKEQ.

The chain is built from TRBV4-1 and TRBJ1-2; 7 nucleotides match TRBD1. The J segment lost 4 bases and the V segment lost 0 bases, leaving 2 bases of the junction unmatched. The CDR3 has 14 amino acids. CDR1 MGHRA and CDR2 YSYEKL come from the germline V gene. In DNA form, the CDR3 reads TGCGCCAGCAGCCAAGAACAGGGGATCTATGGCTACACCTTC. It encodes CASSQEQGIYGYTF.

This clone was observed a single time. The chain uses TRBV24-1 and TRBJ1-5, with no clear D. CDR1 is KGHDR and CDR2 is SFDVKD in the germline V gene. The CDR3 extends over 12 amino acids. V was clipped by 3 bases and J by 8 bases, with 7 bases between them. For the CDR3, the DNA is TGTGCCACCAGTGATCCGGGAGAGCCCCAGCATTTT. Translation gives CATSDPGEPQHF.

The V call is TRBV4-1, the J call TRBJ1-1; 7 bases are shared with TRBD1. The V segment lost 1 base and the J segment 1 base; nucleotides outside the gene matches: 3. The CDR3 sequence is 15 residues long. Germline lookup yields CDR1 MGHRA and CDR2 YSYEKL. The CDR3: CASSQAQGWNTEAFF. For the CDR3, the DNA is TGCGCCAGCAGCCAAGCACAGGGGTGGAACACTGAAGCTTTCTTT.

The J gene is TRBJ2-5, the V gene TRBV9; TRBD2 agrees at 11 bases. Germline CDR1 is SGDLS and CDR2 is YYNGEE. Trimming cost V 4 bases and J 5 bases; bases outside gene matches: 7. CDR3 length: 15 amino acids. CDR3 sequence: CASSLTSGVGETQYF. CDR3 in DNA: TGTGCCAGCAGCTTGACTAGCGGGGTGGGTGAGACCCAGTACTTC.

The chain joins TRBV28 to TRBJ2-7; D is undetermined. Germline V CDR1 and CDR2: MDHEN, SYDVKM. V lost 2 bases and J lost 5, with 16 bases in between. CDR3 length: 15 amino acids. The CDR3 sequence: CASSLPPTGINEQYF. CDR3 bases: TGTGCCAGCAGTTTACCACCGACGGGTATCAACGAGCAGTACTTC.

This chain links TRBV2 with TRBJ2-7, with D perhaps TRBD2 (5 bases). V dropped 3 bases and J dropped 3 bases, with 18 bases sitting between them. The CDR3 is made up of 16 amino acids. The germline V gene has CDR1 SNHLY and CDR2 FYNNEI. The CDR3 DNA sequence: TGTGCCAGCAGTGAGAGAAGAGGACGGGAATTCTACGAGCAGTACTTC. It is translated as CASSERRGREFYEQYF.

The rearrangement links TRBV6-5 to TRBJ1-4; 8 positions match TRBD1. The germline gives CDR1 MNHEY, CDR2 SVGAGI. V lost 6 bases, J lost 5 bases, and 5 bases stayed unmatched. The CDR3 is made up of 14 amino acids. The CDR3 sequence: CASSRTGLNEKLFF. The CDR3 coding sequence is TGTGCCAGCAGCCGGACAGGGCTAAATGAAAAACTGTTTTTT.

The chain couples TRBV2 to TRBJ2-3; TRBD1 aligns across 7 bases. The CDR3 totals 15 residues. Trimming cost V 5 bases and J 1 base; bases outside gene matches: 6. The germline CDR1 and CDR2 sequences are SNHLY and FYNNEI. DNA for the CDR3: TGTGCCAGCAGTAATCACAGGGGCGGCACAGATACGCAGTATTTT. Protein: CASSNHRGGTDTQYF.

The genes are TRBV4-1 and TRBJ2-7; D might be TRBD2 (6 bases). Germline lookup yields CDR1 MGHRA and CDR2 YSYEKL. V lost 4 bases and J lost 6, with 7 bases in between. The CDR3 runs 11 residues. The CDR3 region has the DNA TGCGCCAGCAGCCTGGGAGGCGAGCAGTACTTC. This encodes CASSLGGEQYF.

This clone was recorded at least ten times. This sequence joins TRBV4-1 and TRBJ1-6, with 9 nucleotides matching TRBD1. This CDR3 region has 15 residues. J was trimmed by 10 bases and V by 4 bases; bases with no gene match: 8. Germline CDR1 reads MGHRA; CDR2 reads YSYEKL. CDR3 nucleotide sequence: TGCGCCAGCAGCCCTTTTACAGGGGGCTGGTCACCCCTCCACTTT. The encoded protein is CASSPFTGGWSPLHF.

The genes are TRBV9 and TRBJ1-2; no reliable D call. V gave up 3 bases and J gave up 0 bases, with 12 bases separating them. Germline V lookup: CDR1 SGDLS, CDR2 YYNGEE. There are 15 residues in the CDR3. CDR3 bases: TGTGCCAGCAGCGGGGTGAGGGAGACTAACTATGGCTACACCTTC. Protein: CASSGVRETNYGYTF.

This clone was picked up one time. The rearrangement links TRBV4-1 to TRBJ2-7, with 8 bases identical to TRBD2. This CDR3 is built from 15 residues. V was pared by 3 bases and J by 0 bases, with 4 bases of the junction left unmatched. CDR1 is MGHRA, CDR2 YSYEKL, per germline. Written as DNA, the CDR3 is TGCGCCAGCAGCCAGCGGGGGGCAAACTCCTACGAGCAGTACTTC. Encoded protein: CASSQRGANSYEQYF.

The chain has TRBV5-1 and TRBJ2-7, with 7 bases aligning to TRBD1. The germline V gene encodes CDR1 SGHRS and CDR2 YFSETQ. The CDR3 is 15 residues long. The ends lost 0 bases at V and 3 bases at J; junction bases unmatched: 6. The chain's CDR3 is CASSLVAGGNYEQYF. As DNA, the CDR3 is TGCGCCAGCAGCTTGGTGGCAGGGGGAAACTACGAGCAGTACTTC.

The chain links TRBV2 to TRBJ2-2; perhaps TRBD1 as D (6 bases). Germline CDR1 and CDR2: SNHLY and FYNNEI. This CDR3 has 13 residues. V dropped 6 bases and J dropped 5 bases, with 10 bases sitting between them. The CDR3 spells CASRPQGTGELFF. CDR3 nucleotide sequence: TGTGCCAGCAGGCCTCAGGGGACCGGGGAGCTGTTTTTT.

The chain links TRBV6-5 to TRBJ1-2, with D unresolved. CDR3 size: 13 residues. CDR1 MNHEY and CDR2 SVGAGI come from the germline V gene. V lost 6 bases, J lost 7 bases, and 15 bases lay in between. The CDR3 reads CASSQVLRGGYTF. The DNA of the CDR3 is TGTGCCAGCAGCCAAGTCCTTCGGGGTGGCTACACCTTC.

The CDR3: CSVGAGALQETQYF. The CDR3 DNA reads as TGCAGCGTTGGGGCGGGGGCCCTCCAAGAGACCCAGTACTTC. The V call is TRBV29-1, the J call TRBJ2-5, with a possible D match to TRBD2 (7 bases). Germline V CDR1 and CDR2: SQVTM, ANQGSEA. Between the trimmed V and J ends, which lost 4 bases and 1 base, there was a span of 13 bases. CDR3 length equals 14 residues.